This record covers a single T cell receptor (beta chain). The data are from a study of blood T cells in healthy people across ages. The CDR3 has 13 amino acids. V was pared by 4 bases and J by 1 base, with 9 bases between. From germline, CDR1 is DFQATT and CDR2 SNEGSKA (reference sequence). The use of a sample-barcoded 5' primer and a J-beta primer mix characterized a second PCR of about 6 to 12 cycles. Using its own MiXCR run on the 5' RACE reads, TCRdb lists one record per CDR3 protein. The data show about 680,000 distinct CDR3 sequences, with 49% seen just once and about 32% held by the top ten. The TCR sequence derives from a woman between 55 and 75 years old in good health. Material: blood. The rearrangement links TRBV20-1 to TRBJ2-3; D is undetermined. The CDR3 DNA sequence: TGCAGTGCTACCCTCGGCGGCACAGATACGCAGTATTTT. This translates into CSATLGGTDTQYF.